In its sample, the clone carrying this T cell receptor (beta chain) was seen a few times. Documented time point: patch test 1, 2 weeks after DPC sensitization. Treatment meaning: therapeutic diphenylcyclopropenone sensitization with weekly scalp DPC. From whole blood left unfractionated, total RNA was extracted. This entry comes from a study of human T cells and chemical hapten exposure. Trimming took 7 bases from V and 4 from J, leaving 19 bases between them. This CDR3 spans 15 amino acids. Per the germline V gene, CDR1 is MNHEY and CDR2 is SVGEGT. From the RACE reads, TCRdb called clonotypes with MiXCR, one entry per CDR3 protein. This table has more than 35,000 distinct CDR3 sequences, around 6.4% appearing once.

This sequence was found in a woman younger than 45 with alopecia areata. Some clones in this sample may be carry-over from other donors' samples. The chain recombines TRBV6-2 or TRBV6-3 with TRBJ1-2, with D maybe TRBD1 (5 bases). This specimen consisted of whole blood, obtained in connection with sensitization to the hapten diphenylcyclopropenone (DPC). The CDR3 DNA follows: TGTGCCAGCACCGAAGGGGATCTACCCCTCTATGGCTACACCTTC. It specifies CASTEGDLPLYGYTF.